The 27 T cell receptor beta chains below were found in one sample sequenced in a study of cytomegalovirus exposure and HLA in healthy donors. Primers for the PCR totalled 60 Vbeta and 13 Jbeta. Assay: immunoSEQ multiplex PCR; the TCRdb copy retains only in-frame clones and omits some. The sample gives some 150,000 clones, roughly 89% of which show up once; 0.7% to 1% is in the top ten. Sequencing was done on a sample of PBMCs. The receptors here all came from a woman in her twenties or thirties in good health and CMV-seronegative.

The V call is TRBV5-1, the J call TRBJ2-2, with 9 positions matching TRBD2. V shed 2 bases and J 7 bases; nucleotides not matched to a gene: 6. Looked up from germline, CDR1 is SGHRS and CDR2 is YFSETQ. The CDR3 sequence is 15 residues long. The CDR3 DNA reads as TGCGCCAGCAGCTTCATAGCGGGAGAAGGCGGGGAGCTGTTTTTT. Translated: CASSFIAGEGGELFF. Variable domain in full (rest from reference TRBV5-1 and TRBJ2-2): KAGVTQTPRYLIKTRGQQVTLSCSPISGHRSVSWYQQTPGQGLQFLFEYFSETQRNKGNFPGRFSGRQFSNSRSEMNVSTLELGDSALYLCASSFIAGEGGELFFGEGSRLTVL.

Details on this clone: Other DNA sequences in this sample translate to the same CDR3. The CDR3 spells CASSALGTPNKPNTGELFF. CDR3 in DNA: TGTGCCAGCAGCGCCCTTGGGACTCCAAACAAACCTAACACCGGGGAGCTGTTTTTT. The J gene is TRBJ2-2, the V gene TRBV9; possibly TRBD2 for D (6 bases). The CDR3 length is 19 residues. Germline CDR1 reads SGDLS; CDR2 reads YYNGEE. The V and J ends lost 3 bases and 2 bases respectively, with 23 bases between them. The full variable domain, completed using reference TRBV9 and TRBJ2-2, is DSGVTQTPKHLITATGQRVTLRCSPRSGDLSVYWYQQSLDQGLQFLIQYYNGEERAKGNILERFSAQQFPDLHSELNLSSLELGDSALYFCASSALGTPNKPNTGELFFGEGSRLTVL.

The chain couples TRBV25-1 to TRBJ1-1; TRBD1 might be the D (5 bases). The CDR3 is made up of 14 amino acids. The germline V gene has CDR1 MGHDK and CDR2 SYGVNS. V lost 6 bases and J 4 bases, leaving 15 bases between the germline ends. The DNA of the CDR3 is TGTGCCAGCAGAGCCACTTCCGGGGGCACTGAAGCTTTCTTT. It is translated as CASRATSGGTEAFF. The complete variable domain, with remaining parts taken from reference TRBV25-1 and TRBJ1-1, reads EADIYQTPRYLVIGTGKKITLECSQTMGHDKMYWYQQDPGMELHLIHYSYGVNSTEKGDLSSESTVSRIRTEHFPLTLESARPSHTSQYLCASRATSGGTEAFFGQGTRLTVV.

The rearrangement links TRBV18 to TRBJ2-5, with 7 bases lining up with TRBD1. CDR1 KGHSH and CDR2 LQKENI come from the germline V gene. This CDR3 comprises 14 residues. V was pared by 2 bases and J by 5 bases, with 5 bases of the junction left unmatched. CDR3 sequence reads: CASSPTTGVETQYF. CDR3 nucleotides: TGTGCCAGCTCACCAACCACAGGGGTCGAGACCCAGTACTTC.

The CDR3 loop is CASSQEGTSGYNEQFF. The CDR3 coding sequence is TGCGCCAGCAGCCAAGAAGGGACTAGCGGGTACAATGAGCAGTTCTTC. J is TRBJ2-1 and V is TRBV4-3; 12 nucleotides agree with TRBD2. Germline assignment: CDR1 LGHNA and CDR2 YSLEER. The CDR3 runs 16 residues. Trimming removed 0 bases from V and 4 bases from J; junction bases left unmatched: 1.

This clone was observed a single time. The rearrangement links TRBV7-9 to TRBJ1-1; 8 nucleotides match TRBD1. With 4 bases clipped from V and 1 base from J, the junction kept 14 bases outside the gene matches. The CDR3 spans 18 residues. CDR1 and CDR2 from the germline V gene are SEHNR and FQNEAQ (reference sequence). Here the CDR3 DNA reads TGTGCCAGCAGCTCCAGACAGGGGAGGAACATGGGGAACACTGAAGCTTTCTTT. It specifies CASSSRQGRNMGNTEAFF.

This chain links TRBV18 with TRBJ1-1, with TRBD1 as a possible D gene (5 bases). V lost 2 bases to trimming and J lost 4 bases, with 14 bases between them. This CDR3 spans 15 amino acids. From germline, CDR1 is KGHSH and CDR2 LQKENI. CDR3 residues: CASSPTDSLGTEAFF. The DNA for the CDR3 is TGTGCCAGCTCACCAACCGACAGCTTAGGCACTGAAGCTTTCTTT.

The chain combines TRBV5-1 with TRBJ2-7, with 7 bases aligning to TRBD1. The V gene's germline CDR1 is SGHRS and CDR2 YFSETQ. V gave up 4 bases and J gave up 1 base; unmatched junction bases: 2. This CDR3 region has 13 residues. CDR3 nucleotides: TGCGCCAGCAGCCAGGGACAGTCCTACGAGCAGTACTTC. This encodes CASSQGQSYEQYF.

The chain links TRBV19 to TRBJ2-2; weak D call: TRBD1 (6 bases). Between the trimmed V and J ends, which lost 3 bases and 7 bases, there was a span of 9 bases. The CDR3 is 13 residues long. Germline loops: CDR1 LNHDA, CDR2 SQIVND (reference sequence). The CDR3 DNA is TGTGCCAGTAGTATTACAGGGATCGGGGAGCTGTTTTTT. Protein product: CASSITGIGELFF.

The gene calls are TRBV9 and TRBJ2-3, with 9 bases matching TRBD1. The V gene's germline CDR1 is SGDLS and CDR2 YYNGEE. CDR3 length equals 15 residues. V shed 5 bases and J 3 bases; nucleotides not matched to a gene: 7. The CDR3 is CASSRQGGSTDTQYF. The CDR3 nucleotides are TGTGCCAGCAGTCGACAGGGGGGATCGACAGATACGCAGTATTTT. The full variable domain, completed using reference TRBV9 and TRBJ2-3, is DSGVTQTPKHLITATGQRVTLRCSPRSGDLSVYWYQQSLDQGLQFLIQYYNGEERAKGNILERFSAQQFPDLHSELNLSSLELGDSALYFCASSRQGGSTDTQYFGPGTRLTVL.

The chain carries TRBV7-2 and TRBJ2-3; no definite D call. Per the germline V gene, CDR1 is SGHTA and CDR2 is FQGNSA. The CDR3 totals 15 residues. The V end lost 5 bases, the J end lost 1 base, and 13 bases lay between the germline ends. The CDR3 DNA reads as TGTGCCAGCAGCAGCCCCCCGGTTGGCACAGATACGCAGTATTTT. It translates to CASSSPPVGTDTQYF.

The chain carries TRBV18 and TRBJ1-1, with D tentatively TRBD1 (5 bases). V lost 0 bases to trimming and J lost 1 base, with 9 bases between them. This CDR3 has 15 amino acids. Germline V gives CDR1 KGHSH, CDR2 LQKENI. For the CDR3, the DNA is TGTGCCAGCTCACCACCCCCCGGGGGGAACACTGAAGCTTTCTTT. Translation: CASSPPPGGNTEAFF.

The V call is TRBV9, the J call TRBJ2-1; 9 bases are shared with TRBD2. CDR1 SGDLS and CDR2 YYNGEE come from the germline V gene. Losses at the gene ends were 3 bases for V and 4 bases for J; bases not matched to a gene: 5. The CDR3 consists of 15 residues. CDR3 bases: TGTGCCAGCAGCGGAAAGCGGGAGGCATACAATGAGCAGTTCTTC. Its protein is CASSGKREAYNEQFF.

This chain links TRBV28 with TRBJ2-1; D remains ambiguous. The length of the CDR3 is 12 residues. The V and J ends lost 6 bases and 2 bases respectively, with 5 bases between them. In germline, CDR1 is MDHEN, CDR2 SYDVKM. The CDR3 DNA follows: TGTGCCAGCAGGGAGCCCTACAATGAGCAGTTCTTC. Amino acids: CASREPYNEQFF.

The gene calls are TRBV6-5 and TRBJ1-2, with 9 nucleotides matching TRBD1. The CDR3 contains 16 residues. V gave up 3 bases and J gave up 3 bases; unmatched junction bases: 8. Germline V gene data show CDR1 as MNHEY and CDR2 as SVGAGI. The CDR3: CASSYKGTGRYYGYTF. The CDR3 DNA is TGTGCCAGCAGTTATAAGGGGACAGGGCGGTACTATGGCTACACCTTC.

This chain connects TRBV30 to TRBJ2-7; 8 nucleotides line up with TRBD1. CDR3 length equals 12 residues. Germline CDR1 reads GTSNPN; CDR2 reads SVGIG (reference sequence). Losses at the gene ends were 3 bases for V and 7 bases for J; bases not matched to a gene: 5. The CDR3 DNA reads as TGTGCCTGGAGCGGACAGGGAGAGGAGCAGTACTTC. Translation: CAWSGQGEEQYF. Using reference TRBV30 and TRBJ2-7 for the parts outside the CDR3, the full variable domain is SQTIHQWPATLVQPVGSPLSLECTVEGTSNPNLYWYRQAAGRGLQLLFYSVGIGQISSEVPQNLSASRPQDRQFILSSKKLLLSDSGFYLCAWSGQGEEQYFGPGTRLTVT.

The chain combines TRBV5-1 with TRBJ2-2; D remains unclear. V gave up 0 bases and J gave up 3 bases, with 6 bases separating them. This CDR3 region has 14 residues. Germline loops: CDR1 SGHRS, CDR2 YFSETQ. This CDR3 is CASSLVLDTGELFF. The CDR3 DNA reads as TGCGCCAGCAGCTTGGTTCTTGACACCGGGGAGCTGTTTTTT.

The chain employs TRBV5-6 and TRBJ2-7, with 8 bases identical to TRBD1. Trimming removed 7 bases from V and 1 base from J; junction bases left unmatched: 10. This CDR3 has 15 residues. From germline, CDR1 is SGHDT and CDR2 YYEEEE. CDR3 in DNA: TGTGCCAGCGGACTGTCCCGGACAGGGTCCTACGAGCAGTACTTC. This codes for CASGLSRTGSYEQYF.

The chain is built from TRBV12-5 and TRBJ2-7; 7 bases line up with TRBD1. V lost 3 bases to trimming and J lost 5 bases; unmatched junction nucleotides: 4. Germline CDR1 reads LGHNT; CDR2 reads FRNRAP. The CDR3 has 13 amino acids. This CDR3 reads CASGFTGADEQYF. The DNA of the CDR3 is TGTGCTAGTGGTTTTACAGGGGCTGACGAGCAGTACTTC. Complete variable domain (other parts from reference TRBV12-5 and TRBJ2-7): DARVTQTPRHKVTEMGQEVTMRCQPILGHNTVFWYRQTMMQGLELLAYFRNRAPLDDSGMPKDRFSAEMPDATLATLKIQPSEPRDSAVYFCASGFTGADEQYFGPGTRLTVT.

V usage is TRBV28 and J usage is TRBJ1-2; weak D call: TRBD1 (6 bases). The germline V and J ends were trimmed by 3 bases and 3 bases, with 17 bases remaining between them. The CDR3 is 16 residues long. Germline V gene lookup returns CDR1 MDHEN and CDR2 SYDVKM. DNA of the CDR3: TGTGCCAGCAGTTTTTATAGGGGGAAGGGTGACTATGGCTACACCTTC. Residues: CASSFYRGKGDYGYTF.

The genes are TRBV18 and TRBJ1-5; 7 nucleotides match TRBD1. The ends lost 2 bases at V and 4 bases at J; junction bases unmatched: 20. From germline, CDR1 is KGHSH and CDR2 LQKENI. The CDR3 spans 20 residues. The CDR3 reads CASSPLGLKQGRVRNQPQHF. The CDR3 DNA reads TGTGCCAGCTCACCATTGGGGCTTAAACAGGGGCGGGTGCGAAATCAGCCCCAGCATTTT.

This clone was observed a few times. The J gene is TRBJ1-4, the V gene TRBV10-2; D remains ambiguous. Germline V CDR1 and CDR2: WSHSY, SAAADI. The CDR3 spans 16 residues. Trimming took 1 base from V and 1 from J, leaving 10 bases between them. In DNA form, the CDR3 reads TGCGCCAGCAGTGAGTGGCGGAGGCTAACTAATGAAAAACTGTTTTTT. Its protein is CASSEWRRLTNEKLFF.

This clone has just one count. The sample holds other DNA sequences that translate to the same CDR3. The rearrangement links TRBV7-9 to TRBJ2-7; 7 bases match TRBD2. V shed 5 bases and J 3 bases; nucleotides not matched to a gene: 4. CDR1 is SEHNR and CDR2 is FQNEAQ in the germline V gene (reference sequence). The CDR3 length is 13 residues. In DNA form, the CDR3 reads TGTGCCAGCAGCCTCGGGAGGCGCTACGAGCAGTACTTC. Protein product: CASSLGRRYEQYF.

CDR3 sequence reads: CASSGPYEQYF. The CDR3 nucleotides are TGTGCCAGCAGTGGGCCCTACGAGCAGTACTTC. V gene TRBV2 combines with J gene TRBJ2-7; D call uncertain. The CDR3 consists of 11 residues. Trimming pared 4 bases from V and 2 bases from J, leaving 3 bases between. Germline V gene data show CDR1 as SNHLY and CDR2 as FYNNEI.

The CDR3 coding sequence is TGTGCCAGCAGGAAACAGGGGGCTGACACTGAAGCTTTCTTT. Its protein is CASRKQGADTEAFF. J is TRBJ1-1 and V is TRBV6-6, with 9 nucleotides matching TRBD1. The ends lost 6 bases at V and 3 bases at J; junction bases unmatched: 5. The CDR3 runs 14 residues. CDR1 and CDR2 from the germline V gene are MNHNY and SVGAGI (reference sequence).

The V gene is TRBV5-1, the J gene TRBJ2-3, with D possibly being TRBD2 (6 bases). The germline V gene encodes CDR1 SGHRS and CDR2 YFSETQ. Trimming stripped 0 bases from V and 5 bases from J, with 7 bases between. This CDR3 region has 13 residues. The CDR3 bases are TGCGCCAGCAGCTTGGTGCGGGAAGATACGCAGTATTTT. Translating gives CASSLVREDTQYF. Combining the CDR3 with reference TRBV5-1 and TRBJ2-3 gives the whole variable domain KAGVTQTPRYLIKTRGQQVTLSCSPISGHRSVSWYQQTPGQGLQFLFEYFSETQRNKGNFPGRFSGRQFSNSRSEMNVSTLELGDSALYLCASSLVREDTQYFGPGTRLTVL.

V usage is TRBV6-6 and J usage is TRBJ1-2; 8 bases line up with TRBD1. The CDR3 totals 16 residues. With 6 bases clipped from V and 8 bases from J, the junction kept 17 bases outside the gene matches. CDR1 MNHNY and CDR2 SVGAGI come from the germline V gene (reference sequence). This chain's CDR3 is CASRLDRDGRGRGYTF. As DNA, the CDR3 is TGTGCCAGCAGACTGGACAGGGATGGTCGCGGCCGGGGCTACACCTTC.